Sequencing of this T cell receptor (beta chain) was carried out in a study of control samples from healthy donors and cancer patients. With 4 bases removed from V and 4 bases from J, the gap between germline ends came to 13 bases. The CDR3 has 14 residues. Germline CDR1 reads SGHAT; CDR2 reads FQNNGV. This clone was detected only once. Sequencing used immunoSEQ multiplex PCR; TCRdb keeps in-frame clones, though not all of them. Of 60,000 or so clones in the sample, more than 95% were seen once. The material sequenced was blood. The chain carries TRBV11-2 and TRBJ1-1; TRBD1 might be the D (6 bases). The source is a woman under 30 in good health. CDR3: CASSSQGFITEAFF. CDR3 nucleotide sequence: TGTGCCAGCAGCTCTCAGGGGTTTATCACTGAAGCTTTCTTT.